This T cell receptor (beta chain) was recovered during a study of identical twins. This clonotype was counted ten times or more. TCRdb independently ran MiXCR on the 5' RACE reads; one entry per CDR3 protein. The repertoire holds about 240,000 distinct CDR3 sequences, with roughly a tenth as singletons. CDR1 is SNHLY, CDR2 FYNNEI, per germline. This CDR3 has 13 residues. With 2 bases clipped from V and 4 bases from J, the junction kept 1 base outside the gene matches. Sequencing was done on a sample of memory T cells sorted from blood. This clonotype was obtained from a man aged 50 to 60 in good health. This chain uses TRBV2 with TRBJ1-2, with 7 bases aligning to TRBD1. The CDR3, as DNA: TGTGCCAGCAGTGAACCAGGGGGCTATGGCTACACCTTC. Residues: CASSEPGGYGYTF.